This entry lists 16 T cell receptor beta chains sequenced from one sample in a study of CD8 T cells in ankylosing spondylitis (dated by TCRdb to the late 2010s). Library preparation used 5' RACE. For sequencing, an Illumina HiSeq 2500 was employed. The raw public reads went through TCRdb reprocessing: fastp at Q25, MiXCR clone calling, in-frame beta chains kept. One record per CDR3 amino acid sequence lists the most common genes and DNA. The sample table lists roughly 240,000 distinct CDR3 sequences, roughly 8.2% of them with a count of one. The top ten constitute approximately 5% of the sample. Sequenced input: blood, either unsorted or a sorted T cell fraction (not recorded which). These receptors were collected from a female donor with ankylosing spondylitis or in good health (not recorded which).

This clonotype showed up many times. V and J are TRBV20-1 and TRBJ2-2; D ambiguous. The CDR3 totals 17 residues. Germline V lookup: CDR1 DFQATT, CDR2 SNEGSKA (reference sequence). V shed 4 bases and J shed 0 bases, with 18 bases lying between them. CDR3 residues: CSATPPLGAANTGELFF. In DNA, the CDR3 is TGCAGTGCTACCCCCCCGTTAGGAGCCGCGAACACCGGGGAGCTGTTTTTT.

This clonotype was detected many times. The chain carries TRBV25-1 and TRBJ1-3, with a possible D match to TRBD1 (6 bases). The germline V gene has CDR1 MGHDK and CDR2 SYGVNS. The CDR3 totals 15 residues. Trimming stripped 0 bases from V and 0 bases from J, with 6 bases between. This chain's CDR3 is CASSEYRGSGNTIYF. The CDR3 nucleotides are TGTGCCAGCAGTGAATACAGGGGCTCTGGAAACACCATATATTTT.

Ten or more counts support this clonotype. The CDR3 sequence: CASSLAAVNEQFF. The CDR3 DNA follows: TGTGCCAGCAGCTTAGCAGCAGTCAATGAGCAGTTCTTC. The rearrangement uses TRBV7-8 and TRBJ2-1, with no clear D. Germline CDR1 reads SGHVS; CDR2 reads FQNEAQ. Trimming pared 0 bases from V and 6 bases from J, leaving 6 bases between. CDR3 size: 13 residues.

This clonotype was counted ten times or more. V is TRBV7-3 and J is TRBJ1-1; 7 nucleotides agree with TRBD1. J lost 6 bases, V lost 5 bases, and 15 bases had no gene match. Germline V gene sequence: CDR1 SGHTA, CDR2 FQGTGA. The CDR3 has 16 amino acids. The CDR3 bases are TGTGCCAGCAGCAAAGACGGCAGGGGGATAGGCTCTGAAGCTTTCTTT. It specifies CASSKDGRGIGSEAFF.

This clonotype has ten or more counts. The CDR3 DNA is TGTGCCAGCAGTTTACACGGCCGTGTGAACACTGAAGCTTTCTTT. Translation gives CASSLHGRVNTEAFF. The rearrangement uses TRBV12-3 or TRBV12-4 and TRBJ1-1, with unresolved D. Trimming took off 2 bases at V and 0 bases at J, with 10 bases between the two ends. The CDR3 covers 15 residues.

This clonotype was counted many times. This chain uses TRBV30 with TRBJ2-1; D is ambiguous. Deletions cut 2 bases from V and 8 bases from J, with 7 bases between. This CDR3 has 11 residues. Germline V gives CDR1 GTSNPN, CDR2 SVGIG (reference sequence). As DNA, the CDR3 is TGTGCCTGGAGTTCACGCCATGAGCAGTTCTTC. Amino acid sequence: CAWSSRHEQFF.

There are many counts of this clonotype. The chain combines TRBV12-3 or TRBV12-4 with TRBJ1-1, with 7 positions matching TRBD1. The V and J ends lost 4 bases and 1 base, in that order; junction bases with no gene match: 3. This CDR3 is 14 amino acids long. As DNA, the CDR3 is TGTGCCAGCAGTTCGACAGGGTCGAACACTGAAGCTTTCTTT. Translated, it gives CASSSTGSNTEAFF.

The CDR3 nucleotides are TGTGCCAACACTCGCGTTTCGGTTAGAGGTGAAAAACTGTTTTTT. Protein: CANTRVSVRGEKLFF. The V gene is TRBV7-9, the J gene TRBJ1-4; D uncertain. This CDR3 is built from 15 residues. Trimming took off 10 bases at V and 7 bases at J, with 22 bases between the two ends. Germline values: CDR1 SEHNR, CDR2 FQNEAQ (reference sequence).

At least ten counts were recorded for this clonotype. The chain recombines TRBV20-1 with TRBJ2-2; TRBD2 aligns across 13 bases. Germline V gives CDR1 DFQATT, CDR2 SNEGSKA (reference sequence). J gave up 1 base and V 6 bases, and 5 bases lay outside the gene matches. This CDR3 has 16 residues. As DNA, the CDR3 is TGCAGTGCCACCCGACTAGCGGGAGGGAACACCGGGGAGCTGTTTTTT. Its translation is CSATRLAGGNTGELFF.

This clonotype was observed a single time. Given a much more abundant clone one base away, this may be a read error. This chain joins TRBV7-2 and TRBJ2-7; 7 bases align to TRBD2. Germline V gene data show CDR1 as SGHTA and CDR2 as FQGNSA. The CDR3 runs 14 residues. The V segment lost 0 bases and the J segment 3 bases; nucleotides outside the gene matches: 2. The DNA of the CDR3 is TGTGCCAGCAGCTTAGCGGGAGGGGACTACGAGCAGTACTTC. It encodes CASSLAGGDYEQYF.

This clonotype has more than one count but fewer than ten. The V gene is TRBV4-1, the J gene TRBJ2-2; D gene ambiguous. Germline lookup yields CDR1 MGHRA and CDR2 YSYEKL. This CDR3 contains 13 residues. V was pared by 8 bases and J by 1 base, with 8 bases between. The CDR3 DNA follows: TGCGCCAGCCTGAGCAGGAACACCGGGGAGCTGTTTTTT. It codes for CASLSRNTGELFF.

This clonotype occurred many times. The chain uses TRBV4-3 and TRBJ2-7; D may correspond to TRBD1 or TRBD2 (5 bases each). The CDR3 loop spans 14 amino acids. V gave up 0 bases and J gave up 3 bases, with 9 bases separating them. Germline CDR1 and CDR2: LGHNA and YSLEER. CDR3 sequence: CASSQDGGGYEQYF. The CDR3 nucleotides are TGCGCCAGCAGCCAAGATGGGGGTGGCTACGAGCAGTACTTC.

This clonotype was seen many times. The rearrangement joins TRBV5-1 to TRBJ1-4, with 7 bases matching TRBD1. With V trimmed by 4 bases and J by 5 bases, 11 bases remained unmatched. This CDR3 contains 16 residues. The germline V gene has CDR1 SGHRS and CDR2 YFSETQ. The CDR3 DNA reads TGCGCCAGCAGCCCAACCCAGGGGGGAATAAATGAAAAACTGTTTTTT. Protein product: CASSPTQGGINEKLFF.

This clonotype was observed once. It may be a read error: a sequence one base away is much more abundant. The chain carries TRBV6-2 or TRBV6-3 and TRBJ1-1; the D gene is possibly TRBD1 (5 bases). The germline V gene has CDR1 MNHEY and CDR2 SVGEGT. The CDR3 spans 12 residues. CDR3 loop: CVSSPGPTEAFF. In nucleotides, the CDR3 is TGTGTCAGCAGTCCGGGACCCACGGAAGCTTTCTTT.

As to this clonotype: A much larger clone sits a single nucleotide away, making a read error possible. The chain uses TRBV2 and TRBJ2-7; 9 bases are a match to TRBD2. The CDR3 has 13 residues. Germline CDR1 reads SNHLY; CDR2 reads FYNNEI. The CDR3 protein is CVSRTSESSEQYF. The CDR3 DNA sequence: TGTGTCAGCAGGACTAGCGAGTCTTCTGAGCAGTACTTC.

This clonotype has at least ten counts. The chain links TRBV5-6 to TRBJ2-7; D possibly uses TRBD1 or TRBD2 (5 bases each). Germline loops: CDR1 SGHDT, CDR2 YYEEEE. The CDR3 is 13 amino acids. The ends were cut back, 5 bases at V and 3 bases at J, with 12 bases in the middle. Here the CDR3 reads CASRPGLNYEQYF. The CDR3 region has the DNA TGTGCCAGCAGGCCGGGGCTAAACTACGAGCAGTACTTC.